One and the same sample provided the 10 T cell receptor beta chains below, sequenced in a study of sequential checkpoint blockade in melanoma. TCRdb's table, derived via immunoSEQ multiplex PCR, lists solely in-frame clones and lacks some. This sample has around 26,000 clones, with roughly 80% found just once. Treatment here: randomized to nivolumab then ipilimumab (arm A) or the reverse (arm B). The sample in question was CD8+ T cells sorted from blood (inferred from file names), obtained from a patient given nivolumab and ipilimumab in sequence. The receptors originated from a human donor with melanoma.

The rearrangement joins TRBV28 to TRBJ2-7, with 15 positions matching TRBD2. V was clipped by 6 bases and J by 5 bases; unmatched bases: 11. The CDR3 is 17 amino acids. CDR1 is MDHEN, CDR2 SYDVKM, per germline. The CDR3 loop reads CASSSPGTSGRINEQYF. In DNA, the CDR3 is TGTGCCAGCAGCTCCCCCGGGACTAGCGGGAGGATAAACGAGCAGTACTTC.

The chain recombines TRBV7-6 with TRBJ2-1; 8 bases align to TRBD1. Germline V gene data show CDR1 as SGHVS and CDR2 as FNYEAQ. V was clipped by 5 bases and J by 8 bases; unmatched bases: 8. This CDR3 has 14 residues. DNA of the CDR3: TGTGCCAGCAGCCCGCGGACAGGGATCGATGAGCAGTTCTTC. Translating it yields CASSPRTGIDEQFF. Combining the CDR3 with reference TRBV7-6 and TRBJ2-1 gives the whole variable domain GAGVSQSPRYKVTKRGQDVALRCDPISGHVSLYWYRQALGQGPEFLTYFNYEAQQDKSGLPNDRFSAERPEGSISTLTIQRTEQRDSAMYRCASSPRTGIDEQFFGPGTRLTVL.

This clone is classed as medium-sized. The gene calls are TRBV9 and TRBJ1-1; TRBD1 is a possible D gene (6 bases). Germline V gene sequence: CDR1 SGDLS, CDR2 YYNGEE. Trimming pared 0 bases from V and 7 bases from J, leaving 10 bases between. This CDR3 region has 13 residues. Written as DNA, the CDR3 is TGTGCCAGCAGCGTAGGTACAGGGTATGAAGCTTTCTTT. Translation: CASSVGTGYEAFF.

In nucleotides, the CDR3 is TGTGCCAGCAGTTTTATGGGGCTCTCCTACGAGCAGTACTTC. Its translation: CASSFMGLSYEQYF. The rearrangement uses TRBV28 and TRBJ2-7; the D gene is possibly TRBD1 (5 bases). From germline, CDR1 is MDHEN and CDR2 SYDVKM. The CDR3 contains 14 residues. V lost 3 bases and J lost 0, with 9 bases in between. The entire variable domain, with the rest obtained from reference TRBV28 and TRBJ2-7, is as follows: DVKVTQSSRYLVKRTGEKVFLECVQDMDHENMFWYRQDPGLGLRLIYFSYDVKMKEKGDIPEGYSVSREKKERFSLILESASTNQTSMYLCASSFMGLSYEQYFGPGTRLTVT.

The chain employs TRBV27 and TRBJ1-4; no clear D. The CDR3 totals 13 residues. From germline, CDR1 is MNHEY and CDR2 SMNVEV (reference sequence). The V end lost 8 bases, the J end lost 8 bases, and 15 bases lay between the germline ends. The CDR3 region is CASGRYIGEKLFF. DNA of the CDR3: TGTGCCAGCGGGCGTTACATCGGAGAAAAACTGTTTTTT.

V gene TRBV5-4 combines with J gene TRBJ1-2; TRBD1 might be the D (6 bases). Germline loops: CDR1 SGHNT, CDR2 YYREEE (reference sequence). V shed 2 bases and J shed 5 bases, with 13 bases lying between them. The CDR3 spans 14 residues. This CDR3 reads CASSFYREKYGYTF. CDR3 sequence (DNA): TGTGCCAGCAGCTTTTACAGGGAGAAGTATGGCTACACCTTC.

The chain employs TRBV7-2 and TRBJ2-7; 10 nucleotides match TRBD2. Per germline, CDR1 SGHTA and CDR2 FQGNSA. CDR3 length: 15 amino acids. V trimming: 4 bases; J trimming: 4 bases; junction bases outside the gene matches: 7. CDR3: CASSYTGLADYEQYF. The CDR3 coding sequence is TGTGCCAGCAGCTATACTGGACTAGCGGATTACGAGCAGTACTTC.

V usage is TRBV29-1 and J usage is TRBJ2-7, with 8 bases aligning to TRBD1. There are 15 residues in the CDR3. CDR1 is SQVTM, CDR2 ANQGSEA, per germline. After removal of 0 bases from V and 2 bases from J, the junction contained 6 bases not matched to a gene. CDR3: CSVEDMTGEPYEQYF. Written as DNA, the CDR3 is TGCAGCGTTGAAGACATGACAGGGGAACCCTACGAGCAGTACTTC.

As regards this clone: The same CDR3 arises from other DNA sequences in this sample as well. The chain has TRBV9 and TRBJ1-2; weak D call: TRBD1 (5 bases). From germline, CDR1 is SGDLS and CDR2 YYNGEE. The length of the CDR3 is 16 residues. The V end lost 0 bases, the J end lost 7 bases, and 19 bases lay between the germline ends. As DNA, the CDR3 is TGTGCCAGCAGCGTAGCGGGGACGGGGGTCATGGGTGGCTACACCTTC. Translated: CASSVAGTGVMGGYTF.

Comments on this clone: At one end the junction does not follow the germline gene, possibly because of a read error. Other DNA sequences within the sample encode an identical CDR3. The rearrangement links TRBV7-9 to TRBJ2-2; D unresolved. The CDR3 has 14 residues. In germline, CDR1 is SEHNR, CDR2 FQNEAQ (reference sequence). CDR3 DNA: TGCGCCAGCAGGTTAGGGTACGAGCCCGGGGAGCTGTTTTTT. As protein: CASRLGYEPGELFF. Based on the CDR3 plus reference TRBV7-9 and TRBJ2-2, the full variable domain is DTGVSQNPRHKITKRGQNVTFRCDPISEHNRLYWYRQTLGQGPEFLTYFQNEAQLEKSRLLSDRFSAERPKGSFSTLEIQRTEQGDSAMYLCASRLGYEPGELFFGEGSRLTVL.